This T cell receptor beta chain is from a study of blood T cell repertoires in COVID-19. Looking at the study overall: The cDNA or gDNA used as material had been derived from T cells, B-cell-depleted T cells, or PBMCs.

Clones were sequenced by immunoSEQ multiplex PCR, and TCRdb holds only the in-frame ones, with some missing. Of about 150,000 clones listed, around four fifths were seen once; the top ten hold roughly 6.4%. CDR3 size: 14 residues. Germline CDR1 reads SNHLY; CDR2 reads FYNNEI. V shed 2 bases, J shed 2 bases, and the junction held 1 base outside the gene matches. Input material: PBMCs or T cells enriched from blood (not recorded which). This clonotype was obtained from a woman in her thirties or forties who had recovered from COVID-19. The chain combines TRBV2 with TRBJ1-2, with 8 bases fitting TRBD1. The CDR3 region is CASSERDRNYGYTF. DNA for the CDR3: TGTGCCAGCAGTGAAAGGGACAGGAACTATGGCTACACCTTC.